What follows are 23 T cell receptor beta chains derived from one specimen sequenced in a study of shared clonotypes between healthy human individuals. Clones were sequenced by immunoSEQ multiplex PCR, and TCRdb holds only the in-frame ones, with some missing. The data contain 2,500,000 or so clones, about 90% of them seen just once; the ten biggest clones take up 0.37%. Sequencing was performed on naive CD4+ T cells from PBMCs. Subset given: CD45RA+ positively selected. The receptor set was obtained from a man aged 18-30 years in good health. Some clones in this sample may be carry-over from other donors' samples.

This clone was observed a single time. The chain couples TRBV7-2 to TRBJ2-1; perhaps TRBD1 as D (5 bases). Germline V gives CDR1 SGHTA, CDR2 FQGNSA. V was trimmed by 3 bases and J by 0 bases, leaving 9 bases between them. This CDR3 is built from 15 residues. In DNA, the CDR3 is TGTGCCAGCAGCTTCGGCCAGGGCTCCTACAATGAGCAGTTCTTC. Translated, it gives CASSFGQGSYNEQFF.

V usage is TRBV2 and J usage is TRBJ1-5; possibly TRBD1 for D (6 bases). Trimming left V 10 bases short and J 4 bases short, with 17 bases between. CDR3 length: 14 amino acids. Germline CDR1 and CDR2: SNHLY and FYNNEI. The chain's CDR3 is CATTGGVGNQPQHF. The CDR3 DNA sequence: TGTGCCACTACCGGGGGCGTCGGGAATCAGCCCCAGCATTTT. Drawing the rest from reference TRBV2 and TRBJ1-5, the complete variable domain is EPEVTQTPSHQVTQMGQEVILRCVPISNHLYFYWYRQILGQKVEFLVSFYNNEISEKSEIFDDQFSVERPDGSNFTLKIRSTKLEDSAMYFCATTGGVGNQPQHFGDGTRLSIL.

This chain connects TRBV7-2 to TRBJ2-2, with D unclear. V shed 5 bases and J shed 5 bases, with 6 bases lying between them. The CDR3 runs to 12 residues. Germline CDR1 reads SGHTA; CDR2 reads FQGNSA. The CDR3 here is CASSHRTGELFF. CDR3 coding DNA: TGTGCCAGCAGCCATAGAACCGGGGAGCTGTTTTTT.

The V call is TRBV5-1, the J call TRBJ2-1; maybe TRBD1 (5 bases). Trimming left V 3 bases short and J 4 bases short, with 20 bases between. CDR3 size: 17 residues. The V gene's germline CDR1 is SGHRS and CDR2 YFSETQ. The CDR3 protein is CASSWAVVAGLYNEQFF. The CDR3 region has the DNA TGCGCCAGCAGCTGGGCGGTAGTGGCAGGGCTATACAATGAGCAGTTCTTC.

V is TRBV7-9 and J is TRBJ2-5; TRBD1 matches at 8 bases. CDR1 and CDR2 from the germline V gene are SEHNR and FQNEAQ (reference sequence). Germline trimming cut 1 base from V and 4 bases from J; bases unmatched to any gene: 5. There are 15 residues in the CDR3. CDR3 DNA sequence: TGTGCCAGCAGCTTAGGACGGACAGGGTTAGAGACCCAGTACTTC. Translated: CASSLGRTGLETQYF.

The V call is TRBV2, the J call TRBJ2-3; D gene ambiguous. Deletions cut 3 bases from V and 9 bases from J, with 10 bases between. The germline CDR1 and CDR2 sequences are SNHLY and FYNNEI. The CDR3 runs 12 residues. This CDR3 is CASSDDVGTQYF. CDR3 nucleotides: TGTGCCAGCAGTGATGACGTTGGGACGCAGTATTTT.

There are a few counts of this clone. The gene calls are TRBV5-1 and TRBJ2-1; TRBD2 matches at 7 bases. There are 17 residues in the CDR3. CDR1 is SGHRS and CDR2 is YFSETQ in the germline V gene. The V and J ends lost 5 bases and 0 bases, in that order; junction bases with no gene match: 11. This chain's CDR3 is CASRPKLAWSSYNEQFF. The CDR3 DNA reads as TGCGCCAGCAGACCCAAACTAGCGTGGAGCTCCTACAATGAGCAGTTCTTC.

The J gene is TRBJ2-6, the V gene TRBV7-6; no clear D. CDR3 length: 15 residues. Trimming took 4 bases from V and 4 from J, leaving 11 bases between them. In germline, CDR1 is SGHVS, CDR2 FNYEAQ. This CDR3 is CASSSPYSGANVLTF. For the CDR3, the DNA is TGTGCCAGCAGCTCTCCCTACAGCGGGGCCAACGTCCTGACTTTC.

The chain joins TRBV10-3 to TRBJ2-1, with TRBD2 matching over 8 bases. The CDR3 covers 14 residues. Germline lookup yields CDR1 ENHRY and CDR2 SYGVKD. The ends lost 8 bases at V and 9 bases at J; junction bases unmatched: 12. The chain's CDR3 is CAIGREVPPSEQFF. DNA of the CDR3: TGTGCCATCGGGCGGGAGGTACCCCCCAGTGAGCAGTTCTTC.

The V gene is TRBV30, the J gene TRBJ1-2, with D maybe TRBD1 (5 bases). Between the trimmed V and J ends, which lost 3 bases and 10 bases, there was a span of 18 bases. This CDR3 is built from 13 residues. Germline-derived CDR1 and CDR2 are GTSNPN and SVGIG (reference sequence). The CDR3 region is CAWRFWDGMAYTF. DNA of the CDR3: TGTGCCTGGAGGTTCTGGGACGGGATGGCCTACACCTTC.

The gene calls are TRBV7-9 and TRBJ2-6; 11 nucleotides match TRBD1. Germline values: CDR1 SEHNR, CDR2 FQNEAQ (reference sequence). With V trimmed by 1 base and J by 4 bases, 3 bases remained unmatched. CDR3 length equals 17 residues. Written as DNA, the CDR3 is TGTGCCAGCAGCTTAGGGGACAGGGGGTCAGGGGCCAACGTCCTGACTTTC. Translation gives CASSLGDRGSGANVLTF.

This CDR3 is CASSVLGRHTEAFF. DNA for the CDR3: TGTGCCAGCAGCGTTCTAGGTCGGCACACTGAAGCTTTCTTT. V usage is TRBV7-2 and J usage is TRBJ1-1; D gene ambiguous. There are 14 residues in the CDR3. The V end was cut by 5 bases, the J end by 3 bases, with 13 bases between. CDR1 and CDR2 (germline): SGHTA, FQGNSA.

In its sample, this clone was seen a few times. The V call is TRBV4-1, the J call TRBJ2-7; 8 nucleotides agree with TRBD2. This CDR3 region has 16 residues. Germline-derived CDR1 and CDR2 are MGHRA and YSYEKL. V gave up 1 base and J gave up 6 bases; unmatched junction bases: 11. The CDR3 spells CASSQVGVGRAPEQYF. CDR3 bases: TGCGCCAGCAGCCAAGTTGGGGTCGGGAGGGCCCCCGAGCAGTACTTC.

J is TRBJ1-3 and V is TRBV7-3, with 8 bases that match TRBD1. The CDR3 loop spans 14 amino acids. From germline, CDR1 is SGHTA and CDR2 FQGTGA. J gave up 7 bases and V 2 bases, and 4 bases lay outside the gene matches. The CDR3 reads CASSLGQGRNTIYF. For the CDR3, the DNA is TGTGCCAGCAGCTTAGGACAGGGACGGAACACCATATATTTT.

This clone came up a few times. The rearrangement uses TRBV18 and TRBJ1-5; 7 nucleotides line up with TRBD1. J was trimmed by 3 bases and V by 6 bases; bases with no gene match: 8. There are 15 residues in the CDR3. Germline loops: CDR1 KGHSH, CDR2 LQKENI. The CDR3 DNA reads TGTGCCAGCTCCCCTTTGGGGACAGTCAATCAGCCCCAGCATTTT. Translated: CASSPLGTVNQPQHF.

The chain carries TRBV28 and TRBJ2-2; 8 bases match TRBD1. CDR1 is MDHEN and CDR2 is SYDVKM in the germline V gene. V dropped 6 bases and J dropped 4; count of bases not matched to a gene: 16. CDR3 length: 18 residues. The CDR3 spells CASSRILPGGEITGELFF. In DNA, the CDR3 is TGTGCCAGCAGCAGAATACTTCCAGGGGGCGAAATCACCGGGGAGCTGTTTTTT. The full variable domain, with the rest looked up from reference TRBV28 and TRBJ2-2, is DVKVTQSSRYLVKRTGEKVFLECVQDMDHENMFWYRQDPGLGLRLIYFSYDVKMKEKGDIPEGYSVSREKKERFSLILESASTNQTSMYLCASSRILPGGEITGELFFGEGSRLTVL.

The rearrangement joins TRBV7-9 to TRBJ1-5; 7 bases map to TRBD1. The germline V gene encodes CDR1 SEHNR and CDR2 FQNEAQ (reference sequence). The ends lost 8 bases at V and 3 bases at J; junction bases unmatched: 4. The CDR3 has 13 residues. CDR3 protein: CASQGVNNQPQHF. As DNA, the CDR3 is TGTGCCAGCCAGGGGGTGAACAATCAGCCCCAGCATTTT.

The chain carries TRBV14 and TRBJ2-7, with 9 bases lining up with TRBD1. With 4 bases clipped from V and 12 bases from J, the junction kept 13 bases outside the gene matches. The CDR3 has 14 residues. The germline V gene has CDR1 SGHDN and CDR2 FVKESK. As DNA, the CDR3 is TGTGCCAGCAGCCTCGCCCTAGGGCACAGGGGGCTGTACTTC. Translation: CASSLALGHRGLYF.

This clone was seen a single time. The V gene is TRBV15, the J gene TRBJ1-1, with D possibly matching TRBD1 (5 bases). The V end lost 3 bases, the J end lost 5 bases, and 16 bases lay between the germline ends. The length of the CDR3 is 15 residues. Germline V lookup: CDR1 LNHNV, CDR2 YYDKDF (reference sequence). The CDR3 region has the DNA TGTGCCACCAGCAGGCCAACGTGGGGGAAGACTGAAGCTTTCTTT. This gives the protein CATSRPTWGKTEAFF.

This clone was seen a few times. V and J are TRBV4-2 and TRBJ1-5; a weak D match, TRBD1 (5 bases). The V end lost 1 base, the J end lost 7 bases, and 14 bases lay between the germline ends. The CDR3 has 15 amino acids. The germline V gene has CDR1 LGHNA and CDR2 YNFKEQ. The CDR3 DNA sequence: TGTGCCAGCAGCCAAGTTAAGAGTCGGGGCCAGCCCCAGCATTTT. It encodes CASSQVKSRGQPQHF.

The chain uses TRBV27 and TRBJ2-3; 11 bases fit TRBD2. The CDR3 spans 17 residues. Germline V gene lookup returns CDR1 MNHEY and CDR2 SMNVEV (reference sequence). J lost 4 bases, V lost 3 bases, and 9 bases had no gene match. CDR3 sequence reads: CASSFPVAGGPPDTQYF. The DNA for the CDR3 is TGTGCCAGCAGTTTCCCCGTAGCGGGAGGGCCCCCAGATACGCAGTATTTT.

The V gene is TRBV30, the J gene TRBJ2-3; D unclear. From germline, CDR1 is GTSNPN and CDR2 SVGIG (reference sequence). The CDR3 spans 15 residues. V was pared by 2 bases and J by 0 bases, with 12 bases between. The CDR3 DNA reads as TGTGCCTGGAGTCATGGGGTAGTGAGCACAGATACGCAGTATTTT. Encoded protein: CAWSHGVVSTDTQYF. Full variable domain (remainder filled in from reference TRBV30 and TRBJ2-3): SQTIHQWPATLVQPVGSPLSLECTVEGTSNPNLYWYRQAAGRGLQLLFYSVGIGQISSEVPQNLSASRPQDRQFILSSKKLLLSDSGFYLCAWSHGVVSTDTQYFGPGTRLTVL.

The CDR3 sequence is CASSLFGREGYTF. CDR3 sequence (DNA): TGTGCCAGCAGCTTATTCGGTCGGGAAGGCTACACCTTC. V gene TRBV13 combines with J gene TRBJ1-2; D is undetermined. The length of the CDR3 is 13 residues. V shed 2 bases and J shed 8 bases, with 12 bases lying between them. CDR1 is PRHDT and CDR2 is FYEKMQ in the germline V gene (reference sequence).